One sample yielded the 6 T cell receptor beta chains listed below, sequenced in a study of shared clonotypes between healthy human individuals. Cells designated naive CD8 were CD45RO-negative and were positively selected for CCR7, with terminally differentiated effector memory CD45RA+ cells excluded. Assay: immunoSEQ multiplex PCR; the TCRdb copy retains only in-frame clones and omits some. The repertoire includes 550,000 to 650,000 clones, roughly 96% of them detected once, and roughly 0.1% sits in the top ten. The specimen sequenced was naive CD8+ T cells sorted from blood. These receptors were collected from a woman between 25 and 40 years old in good health.

This clone was counted a single time. This chain connects TRBV6-5 to TRBJ1-2; D uncertain. Germline values: CDR1 MNHEY, CDR2 SVGAGI. This CDR3 contains 13 residues. Between the trimmed V and J ends, which lost 0 bases and 4 bases, there was a span of 6 bases. CDR3: CASSYSILYGYTF. CDR3 DNA: TGTGCCAGCAGTTACTCGATTCTCTATGGCTACACCTTC.

The chain links TRBV7-9 to TRBJ1-5; 9 bases line up with TRBD1. CDR3 size: 15 residues. The germline CDR1 and CDR2 sequences are SEHNR and FQNEAQ (reference sequence). The ends lost 5 bases at V and 8 bases at J; junction bases unmatched: 10. The CDR3 nucleotides are TGTGCCAGCAGCGAGGACAGGGGTGGATTGGAGCCCCAGCATTTT. It is translated as CASSEDRGGLEPQHF.

The V call is TRBV4-2, the J call TRBJ2-3; D may correspond to TRBD1 or TRBD2 (5 bases each). This CDR3 contains 16 residues. The germline V gene has CDR1 LGHNA and CDR2 YNFKEQ. Trimming shortened V by 1 base and J by 5 bases, and 16 bases separated the two germline ends. As DNA, the CDR3 is TGTGCCAGCAGCCAAGGGCCGCGGAGAGGGGTAGATACGCAGTATTTT. It codes for CASSQGPRRGVDTQYF.

The chain employs TRBV10-2 and TRBJ2-7; D is possibly TRBD1 (6 bases). Trimming removed 7 bases from V and 4 bases from J, with 11 bases in between. From germline, CDR1 is WSHSY and CDR2 SAAADI. The CDR3 extends over 12 amino acids. CDR3 sequence reads: CASTYRVYEQYF. The CDR3, as DNA: TGCGCCAGCACTTACAGGGTGTACGAGCAGTACTTC.

The rearrangement links TRBV27 to TRBJ2-3; 13 nucleotides match TRBD2. The CDR3 consists of 18 residues. Germline values: CDR1 MNHEY, CDR2 SMNVEV (reference sequence). V trimming: 7 bases; J trimming: 1 base; junction bases outside the gene matches: 11. CDR3 residues: CASKVLGLAGLRTDTQYF. For the CDR3, the DNA is TGTGCCAGCAAGGTGTTGGGACTAGCGGGGCTTCGCACAGATACGCAGTATTTT.

The chain carries TRBV6-6 and TRBJ2-5; TRBD2 might be the D (9 bases). This CDR3 is 15 amino acids long. Germline V CDR1 and CDR2: MNHNY, SVGAGI (reference sequence). Trimming pared 8 bases from V and 5 bases from J, leaving 21 bases between. The CDR3: CASRTGREGEETQYF. The DNA for the CDR3 is TGTGCCAGCCGGACAGGGCGGGAGGGGGAGGAGACCCAGTACTTC.